This passage covers 22 T cell receptor beta chains from one sample sequenced in a study of tumor and adjacent non-tumor tissue in lung cancer (dated by TCRdb to 2017 to 2018). Libraries were prepared through multiplex PCR. Sequencing was carried out with an Illumina HiSeq 2500. TCRbeta libraries were constructed through three rounds of nested PCR with primers (Table S4) according to protocols adapted from ARM-PCR. The raw public reads went through TCRdb reprocessing: fastp at Q25, MiXCR clone calling, in-frame beta chains kept. Identical CDR3 protein sequences are pooled into one entry, listed with their most common genes and DNA. The sample has 200,000 to 250,000 distinct CDR3 sequences on record, about 71% of them singletons. The ten largest clonotypes hold approximately 25% of the sample. RNA was extracted from bulk unsorted tissue and checked for quality with a NanoDrop ND-1000 and an Agilent 2100.

Sequencing was performed on lung tumor tissue. The receptors here all came from a man aged 55 to 69 with non-small cell lung cancer.

This clonotype was recorded at least ten times. V and J are TRBV28 and TRBJ1-1; the match to TRBD1 covers 7 bases. Germline V gene sequence: CDR1 MDHEN, CDR2 SYDVKM. This CDR3 is built from 15 residues. The V and J ends lost 5 bases and 6 bases, in that order; junction bases with no gene match: 12. CDR3 bases: TGTGCCAGCAGTCTCCGACAGGGCGAGAGGTCTGAAGCTTTCTTT. Its protein is CASSLRQGERSEAFF.

Note on this clonotype: This may be a read error, as it is one base from a much larger clone. The chain links TRBV11-3 to TRBJ2-3; 11 bases line up with TRBD2. Unmatched junction bases numbered 6, after V lost 4 bases and J lost 6 bases. The length of the CDR3 is 15 residues. Germline CDR1 reads SGHNT; CDR2 reads YENEEA. The CDR3 protein is CASSSLAGGADTQYF. CDR3 nucleotide sequence: TGTGCCAGCAGCTCCCTAGCGGGAGGAGCCGATACGCAGTATTTT.

V gene TRBV12-3 or TRBV12-4 combines with J gene TRBJ1-3; 7 nucleotides align to TRBD1. The CDR3 is 14 residues long. The CDR3 DNA sequence: TGTGCAATCAGTTGGCGACAGGGATCAGGCACCATATATTTT. It yields the protein CAISWRQGSGTIYF.

This clonotype was seen ten or more times. The chain is built from TRBV10-2 and TRBJ1-3; TRBD1 is a possible D gene (5 bases). Germline CDR1 WSHSY, CDR2 SAAADI. V was trimmed by 7 bases and J by 0 bases, leaving 7 bases between them. The CDR3 extends over 13 amino acids. For the CDR3, the DNA is TGCGCCAGCATACAGGACTCTGGAAACACCATATATTTT. Protein: CASIQDSGNTIYF.

This clonotype has only one observation. Germline is not matched at one junction end, which may reflect a read error. The V and J genes are TRBV4-1 and TRBJ2-2; D remains unclear. Per germline, CDR1 MGHRA and CDR2 YSYEKL. The CDR3 totals 16 residues. Written as DNA, the CDR3 is TGCGCTAGCAGCCATGTCCCTGAGGCGAACACGGGGGAGCTGTTTTTT. This gives the protein CASSHVPEANTGELFF.

In the case of this clonotype: One end of the junction fails to match germline, which may point to a read error. V is TRBV28 and J is TRBJ2-5; D is unclear. CDR1 is MDHEN, CDR2 SYDVKM, per germline. This CDR3 is 15 amino acids long. CDR3 sequence: CASSLPLGNQETQYF. CDR3 sequence (DNA): TGTGCCAGTAGTTTACCGCTTGGCAACCAAGAGACCCAGTACTTC.

This clonotype appeared a single time. One end of the junction does not line up with germline, which may come from a read error. The chain has TRBV11-3 and TRBJ2-5; TRBD2 agrees at 11 bases. Germline CDR1 SGHNT, CDR2 YENEEA. CDR3 length: 15 amino acids. CDR3: CASSLGTLAGEIQYF. CDR3 nucleotides: TGTGCCAGCAGCTTAGGCACACTAGCGGGAGAGATCCAGTACTTC.

This clonotype was seen a single time. One end of the junction fails to match germline, which may point to a read error. The chain employs TRBV6-1 and TRBJ2-1; unclear D gene. This CDR3 is 13 amino acids long. Germline values: CDR1 MNHNS, CDR2 SASEGT. This CDR3 is CATSVQSVGEQFF. For the CDR3, the DNA is TGTGCCACCAGTGTACAATCAGTGGGCGAGCAATTTTTC.

A remark on this clonotype: A read error may explain this, as a much larger clone is one base away. The chain couples TRBV6-5 to TRBJ2-3, with D uncertain. Germline CDR1 MNHEY, CDR2 SVGAGI. The CDR3 totals 13 residues. CDR3 region: CACSVEGGHTQYF. Written as DNA, the CDR3 is TGTGCCTGCAGCGTCGAAGGCGGTCATACGCAGTATTTT.

Notes on this clonotype: The junction departs from the called germline gene at one end, perhaps through a read error. The rearrangement links TRBV5-6 to TRBJ2-2; 7 bases map to TRBD1. CDR1 SGHDT and CDR2 YYEEEE come from the germline V gene. This CDR3 comprises 17 residues. In DNA, the CDR3 is TGTGCCAACAGCTGGTGGGGGTCAGGGGGTAACGCCGGGGAGCTGTTCTTT. Amino acids: CANSWWGSGGNAGELFF.

As regards this clonotype: A read error may produce the germline difference seen at one junction end. The rearrangement links TRBV11-2 to TRBJ2-3; D may be TRBD1 or TRBD2 (5 bases each). The CDR3 is 16 residues long. Per the germline V gene, CDR1 is SGHAT and CDR2 is FQNNGV. The CDR3 nucleotides read TGTGCCAACAGCTTAGACCTGGCGAGGGGCGTAGATACGCAGTATTTT. Translation gives CANSLDLARGVDTQYF.

With respect to this clonotype: A much larger clonotype is one base distant, so this may be a read error. V is TRBV6-5 and J is TRBJ2-2, with 7 bases identical to TRBD1. V lost 8 bases to trimming and J lost 5 bases; unmatched junction nucleotides: 11. Germline CDR1 and CDR2: MNHEY and SVGAGI. The CDR3 length is 15 residues. CDR3 amino acids: CASRSSGTATGELFF. DNA of the CDR3: TGTGCCAGCCGTTCGTCTGGGACAGCGACCGGGGAGCTGTTTTTT.

As concerns this clonotype: At one of its ends the junction is not consistent with the germline gene, which may arise from a read error. The chain carries TRBV20-1 and TRBJ2-7; D is undetermined. The CDR3 has 13 amino acids. CDR1 is DFQATT, CDR2 SNEGSKA, per germline (reference sequence). The CDR3: CSARYSRSYQQYF. The CDR3 DNA sequence: TGCAGTGCTAGATATTCGCGGAGCTACCAGCAATACTTC.

V gene TRBV12-3 or TRBV12-4 combines with J gene TRBJ2-7; D not resolved. V lost 5 bases and J lost 2, with 10 bases in between. This CDR3 is built from 13 residues. The CDR3 DNA reads as TGTGCCAGCAGTACGGTTAACACCTACGAGCAGTACTTC. Translation gives CASSTVNTYEQYF.

The genes are TRBV20-1 and TRBJ1-2; the D is unclear. Germline loops: CDR1 DFQATT, CDR2 SNEGSKA (reference sequence). V shed 1 base and J shed 8 bases, with 14 bases lying between them. This CDR3 is 13 amino acids long. The CDR3 region is CSARVGSLRGYTF. The DNA for the CDR3 is TGCAGTGCTAGAGTCGGCAGCCTTCGGGGCTACACCTTC.

The table lists this clonotype with a few counts. This chain uses TRBV5-1 with TRBJ1-5; D unresolved. CDR1 is SGHRS, CDR2 YFSETQ, per germline. The CDR3 runs 10 residues. The V end lost 3 bases, the J end lost 5 bases, and 0 bases lay between the germline ends. The CDR3 sequence: CASSYQPQHF. CDR3 nucleotide sequence: TGCGCCAGCAGCTATCAGCCCCAGCATTTT.

This clonotype occurred once. The CDR3 does not close with the conserved phenylalanine or tryptophan, likely indicating a read error. This chain joins TRBV4-3 and TRBJ2-4; D may match TRBD1 or TRBD2 (5 bases each). The V and J ends lost 4 bases and 8 bases respectively, with 12 bases between them. Germline loops: CDR1 LGHNA, CDR2 YSLEER. The CDR3 has 13 residues. CDR3 loop: CASSLFLGDIQYI. In DNA form, the CDR3 reads TGCGCCAGCAGCCTATTCCTGGGGGACATTCAGTACATC.

On this clonotype: Being one base from a much bigger clone, this may be a read error. J is TRBJ1-1 and V is TRBV20-1; D remains unclear. Trimming stripped 6 bases from V and 0 bases from J, with 14 bases between. CDR3 size: 14 residues. Germline CDR1 and CDR2: DFQATT and SNEGSKA (reference sequence). CDR3 sequence reads: CSAPLEQLNTEAFF. In DNA form, the CDR3 reads TGCAGTGCCCCGTTGGAGCAACTGAACACTGAAGCTTTCTTT.

CDR3 region: CASSNLTGRDQPQHF. The CDR3 nucleotides are TGTGCCAGCAGCAACCTGACAGGACGAGATCAGCCCCAGCATTTT. The chain has TRBV7-8 and TRBJ1-5, with TRBD1 as a possible D gene (6 bases). The V end was cut by 5 bases, the J end by 5 bases, with 16 bases between. This CDR3 is built from 15 residues. In germline, CDR1 is SGHVS, CDR2 FQNEAQ.

On this clonotype: A much larger clone sits a single nucleotide away, making a read error possible. The chain is built from TRBV29-1 and TRBJ1-1; D is undetermined. V was trimmed by 3 bases and J by 7 bases, leaving 15 bases between them. The CDR3 is made up of 13 amino acids. CDR1 SQVTM and CDR2 ANQGSEA come from the germline V gene. The CDR3 DNA reads as TGCAGCGTTGACGGCGGGGTAAATGATGAAGCTTTCTTT. Translation gives CSVDGGVNDEAFF.

With regard to this clonotype: The junction and the germline gene differ at one end; a read error may be behind it. The chain recombines TRBV12-3 or TRBV12-4 with TRBJ2-7; possibly TRBD1 for D (6 bases). The CDR3 covers 13 residues. CDR3 loop: CVSRGRGSYEQYF. DNA of the CDR3: TGTGTCAGCAGGGGCCGTGGCTCCTACGAGCAGTACTTC.

This chain uses TRBV11-3 with TRBJ2-5; the D is unclear. Trimming cost V 9 bases and J 2 bases, with 13 bases left between them. Germline V gives CDR1 SGHNT, CDR2 YENEEA. The CDR3 is 13 residues long. CDR3 loop: CASCLVKQETQYF. The DNA for the CDR3 is TGTGCCAGTTGCTTGGTCAAGCAAGAGACCCAGTACTTC. The full variable domain, completed using reference TRBV11-3 and TRBJ2-5, is EAGVVQSPRYKIIEKKQPVAFWCNPISGHNTLYWYLQNLGQGPELLIRYENEEAVDDSQLPKDRFSAERLKGVDSTLKIQPAELGDSAVYLCASCLVKQETQYFGPGTRLLVL.